The 20 T cell receptor beta chains presented below share a single source sample, sequenced in a study of shared clonotypes between healthy human individuals. Libraries were prepared by immunoSEQ multiplex PCR; TCRdb keeps only in-frame clonotypes and omits some of them. There are around 95,000 clones in the sample; about 68% occur only once, and roughly 40% lies in the top ten. The sequenced sample was memory CD8+ T cells sorted from blood. Described subset: CD45RO+ cells pooled with CCR7-negative TemRA cells. Receptors originate from a young man in good health.

The chain has TRBV10-1 and TRBJ2-1; 8 nucleotides agree with TRBD2. There are 16 residues in the CDR3. V lost 2 bases to trimming and J lost 3 bases; unmatched junction nucleotides: 6. The germline V gene has CDR1 WNHNN and CDR2 SYGVQD (reference sequence). CDR3 residues: CASSETAGVLYNEQFF. The CDR3 DNA is TGCGCCAGCAGTGAGACAGCGGGAGTCCTCTACAATGAGCAGTTCTTC.

This clone was detected a few times. This chain uses TRBV28 with TRBJ1-5, with D uncertain. The length of the CDR3 is 14 residues. V gave up 7 bases and J gave up 2 bases, with 12 bases separating them. Germline CDR1 is MDHEN and CDR2 is SYDVKM. The CDR3 protein is CASTLGWGNQPQHF. CDR3 DNA sequence: TGTGCCAGCACCCTCGGCTGGGGCAATCAGCCCCAGCATTTT.

V gene TRBV4-3 combines with J gene TRBJ2-1, with 8 bases fitting TRBD2. J gave up 4 bases and V 0 bases, and 11 bases lay outside the gene matches. Germline V gene sequence: CDR1 LGHNA, CDR2 YSLEER. CDR3 length: 18 residues. CDR3 in DNA: TGCGCCAGCAGCCAAGATTCTGGGGCTAGCGGGCCTTACAATGAGCAGTTCTTC. Protein product: CASSQDSGASGPYNEQFF.

The CDR3 DNA follows: TGTGCCAGCGCCTGGAATGGACACAATGAGCAGTTCTTC. Its protein is CASAWNGHNEQFF. V gene TRBV27 combines with J gene TRBJ2-1; D is undetermined. Germline-derived CDR1 and CDR2 are MNHEY and SMNVEV (reference sequence). V was trimmed by 8 bases and J by 5 bases, leaving 13 bases between them. This CDR3 is 13 amino acids long.

The genes are TRBV5-1 and TRBJ1-1; possible D gene TRBD1, 5 bases. From germline, CDR1 is SGHRS and CDR2 YFSETQ. Trimming pared 0 bases from V and 4 bases from J, leaving 13 bases between. The CDR3 totals 15 residues. The CDR3 loop is CASSLDGGVSTEAFF. DNA for the CDR3: TGCGCCAGCAGCTTGGATGGGGGAGTAAGCACTGAAGCTTTCTTT.

This chain joins TRBV6-4 and TRBJ2-3, with TRBD1 identical over 8 bases. Germline values: CDR1 MRHNA, CDR2 SNTAGT. The trim removed 0 bases at V and 6 bases at J, leaving 8 bases unmatched. This CDR3 region has 16 residues. The CDR3, as DNA: TGTGCCAGCAGTGACTCGGACAGGGCGGAGGTTGATACGCAGTATTTT. Translating it yields CASSDSDRAEVDTQYF.

The chain combines TRBV19 with TRBJ2-2; the D call may be TRBD1 or TRBD2 (6 bases each). The CDR3 has 14 residues. V dropped 3 bases and J dropped 8 bases, with 13 bases sitting between them. The germline gives CDR1 LNHDA, CDR2 SQIVND (reference sequence). This chain's CDR3 is CASSILGGAGELFF. Here the CDR3 DNA reads TGTGCCAGTAGTATTCTGGGGGGCGCAGGGGAGCTGTTTTTT.

The chain employs TRBV27 and TRBJ2-2; D is perhaps TRBD2 (5 bases). Trimming took off 4 bases at V and 5 bases at J, with 8 bases between the two ends. Germline V gene sequence: CDR1 MNHEY, CDR2 SMNVEV (reference sequence). This CDR3 is 13 amino acids long. CDR3 in amino acids: CASSWERTGELFF. In DNA, the CDR3 is TGTGCCAGCAGTTGGGAGAGAACCGGGGAGCTGTTTTTT.

Concerning this clone itself: A far larger clone is one nucleotide away, so this likely arose from a read error. The chain employs TRBV5-1 and TRBJ2-2; the match to TRBD1 covers 8 bases. The CDR3 loop spans 15 amino acids. Germline values: CDR1 SGHRS, CDR2 YFSETQ. V trimming: 4 bases; J trimming: 0 bases; junction bases outside the gene matches: 2. Written as DNA, the CDR3 is TGCGCCAGCAGCCCGGACAGGGCGAACACCGGGGAGCTGTTTTTT. It codes for CASSPDRANTGELFF.

The chain links TRBV7-8 to TRBJ2-2; D call uncertain. The ends were cut back, 1 base at V and 1 base at J, with 4 bases in the middle. Germline lookup yields CDR1 SGHVS and CDR2 FQNEAQ. This CDR3 has 14 residues. This CDR3 is CASSLGQNTGELFF. As DNA, the CDR3 is TGTGCCAGCAGCTTAGGGCAGAACACCGGGGAGCTGTTTTTT.

This chain's CDR3 is CASSDEAGGPNEQFF. The DNA of the CDR3 is TGTGCCAGCAGTGACGAGGCGGGAGGGCCCAATGAGCAGTTCTTC. The V call is TRBV6-4, the J call TRBJ2-1; TRBD2 matches 9 bases. Trimming at V came to 2 bases and at J to 6 bases, leaving 5 bases not matched to a gene. The CDR3 contains 15 residues. The germline V gene encodes CDR1 MRHNA and CDR2 SNTAGT.

This clone was observed a few times. The chain is built from TRBV28 and TRBJ2-7; D might be TRBD1 (6 bases). CDR3 length: 15 residues. V shed 6 bases and J shed 3 bases, with 18 bases lying between them. The germline CDR1 and CDR2 sequences are MDHEN and SYDVKM. CDR3 DNA sequence: TGTGCCAGCAGCCTTCGGGCAGGGGCAAGCTACGAGCAGTACTTC. It encodes CASSLRAGASYEQYF.

The chain combines TRBV28 with TRBJ2-6; D remains unclear. Trimming left V 5 bases short and J 5 bases short, with 22 bases between. The CDR3 length is 18 residues. CDR1 is MDHEN and CDR2 is SYDVKM in the germline V gene. DNA for the CDR3: TGTGCCAGCAGTCCATCTGACTTGACACAAAGTCGGGCCAACGTCCTGACTTTC. It translates to CASSPSDLTQSRANVLTF.

The rearrangement joins TRBV25-1 to TRBJ2-3; TRBD2 agrees at 10 bases. After removal of 4 bases from V and 3 bases from J, the junction contained 7 bases not matched to a gene. From germline, CDR1 is MGHDK and CDR2 SYGVNS. The CDR3 is made up of 16 amino acids. CDR3 bases: TGTGCCAGCAGTGCCCTTAGCGGGAGGAGGACAGATACGCAGTATTTT. This sequence encodes CASSALSGRRTDTQYF.

The sample holds one count of this clone. The chain recombines TRBV28 with TRBJ2-5, with a weak D call TRBD2 (6 bases). Trimming removed 2 bases from V and 5 bases from J, with 12 bases in between. The CDR3 covers 14 residues. Germline V gene lookup returns CDR1 MDHEN and CDR2 SYDVKM. The CDR3 is CASSLGGDRETQYF. The DNA for the CDR3 is TGTGCCAGCAGTTTAGGAGGGGACCGGGAGACCCAGTACTTC. The complete variable domain, with remaining parts taken from reference TRBV28 and TRBJ2-5, reads DVKVTQSSRYLVKRTGEKVFLECVQDMDHENMFWYRQDPGLGLRLIYFSYDVKMKEKGDIPEGYSVSREKKERFSLILESASTNQTSMYLCASSLGGDRETQYFGPGTRLLVL.

The table lists this clone with a count of one. The chain recombines TRBV28 with TRBJ1-2; 10 nucleotides agree with TRBD1. From germline, CDR1 is MDHEN and CDR2 SYDVKM. The trim removed 5 bases at V and 4 bases at J, leaving 10 bases unmatched. The CDR3 extends over 16 amino acids. The CDR3 sequence: CASSPRRTGGTYGYTF. The CDR3 DNA follows: TGTGCCAGCAGTCCACGACGGACAGGGGGAACCTATGGCTACACCTTC.

The chain links TRBV21-1 to TRBJ1-4; TRBD1 reflects the table's D call only, with no check against the DNA. TRBV21-1 counts as a pseudogene. This CDR3 spans 15 amino acids. DNA of the CDR3: TGTGCCAGCAGCAACCAGACAGTAAATAATGAAAAACTGTTTTTT. This encodes CASSNQTVNNEKLFF.

On this clone itself: Germline and junction disagree at one end, which may indicate a read error. The CDR3 is CASSQSGRWEF. The CDR3 DNA reads as TGCGCCAGCAGCCAAAGCGGGCGGTGGGAATTC. The chain is built from TRBV4-1 and TRBJ2-7; maybe TRBD2 (6 bases). Per the germline V gene, CDR1 is MGHRA and CDR2 is YSYEKL. The CDR3 totals 11 residues.

V gene TRBV29-1 combines with J gene TRBJ2-1; 10 bases fit TRBD2. V trimming: 1 base; J trimming: 3 bases; junction bases outside the gene matches: 18. Per the germline V gene, CDR1 is SQVTM and CDR2 is ANQGSEA. The CDR3 consists of 20 residues. The DNA of the CDR3 is TGCAGCGTTGAAGGGGGGAAAGTTGCTAGCGGGGGAGGTGGCTACAATGAGCAGTTCTTC. As protein: CSVEGGKVASGGGGYNEQFF.

The CDR3 sequence is CASSSKNIQYF. The CDR3 DNA reads as TGTGCCAGCAGCTCGAAAAACATTCAGTACTTC. The chain couples TRBV7-8 to TRBJ2-4, with no clear D. V gave up 4 bases and J gave up 4 bases, with 2 bases separating them. Germline CDR1 and CDR2: SGHVS and FQNEAQ. The length of the CDR3 is 11 residues.